This T cell receptor beta chain derives from a study of blood T cell repertoires in COVID-19. Study as a whole: Some COVID-19 samples were acute and others convalescent; all came from the United States, Italy and Spain. PBMCs, B-cell-depleted T cells, or T cells provided the cDNA or gDNA that made up the material.

Using immunoSEQ multiplex PCR, the repertoire was profiled, and TCRdb retains in-frame clones only, with some absent. The sample contains 350,000 to 450,000 clones, 70% to 90% of which appear only once. The CDR3 totals 15 residues. Germline CDR1 reads SGDLS; CDR2 reads YYNGEE. V was cut by 1 base and J by 4 bases, with 11 bases left in between. Patients in Seattle were enrolled during active infection, then followed longitudinally. Sequenced material: peripheral blood. The J gene is TRBJ1-4, the V gene TRBV9; D not certain. This TCR came from a woman aged 60-70 years with COVID-19, enrolled during active disease. The CDR3 sequence: CASSVLTGYNEKLFF. CDR3 sequence (DNA): TGTGCCAGCAGCGTATTAACCGGGTATAATGAAAAACTGTTTTTT.